This T cell receptor beta chain was identified during a study of T cells in women clearing cervical HPV infection (dated by TCRdb to between 2018 and 2020). Regarding the research as a whole: The cases were 25 to 30 women with histologically confirmed HPV16-related CIN3 or worse, and 2 of those women had invasive cancers. Case blood was taken at the visit when the lesion was first identified, whereas control blood was taken when infection was no longer detected. Nested within Costa Rica's Guanacaste HPV Natural History Study, an exploratory proof-of-principle case-control study compared TCR repertoires across cervical HPV16 outcomes. As quality controls, five blinded duplicates were added to each group, bringing the total to about 60 samples made up of 50 participants and about 10 replicates. Median age was about 32 years in cases versus just over 37 in controls, and baseline characteristics did not differ significantly. The parent cohort enrolled 8,500 to 11,000 women aged 18 or older in Guanacaste, Costa Rica, during about 1993 to 1994 and followed them for less than 8 years. The roughly 25 controls were women who cleared a single incident HPV16 infection within 12 months without developing precancer or cancer. Among cases, blood sampling occurred a median of around 160 days after lesion detection, with an interquartile range of roughly 90 to 200 days. Because only a few women had HLA typing data, the possibility that HLA type acted as a confounder could not be ruled out. Cases were matched to controls by age within five years and by the year the sample was collected.

From the cysteine up to the phenylalanine, the CDR3 has a length of 14 residues. Of the CDR3's DNA, 33 bases were read; they are in frame from base 1. Reading the germline V gene gives CDR1 SGHAT and CDR2 FQNNGV. What the research found in general, with its limitations: Random forest classifiers that combined richness and V gene abundances separated cases from controls with an estimated AUC of less than 0.85. TRBV6-7 relative abundance was lower in cases than in controls (around 0.11% versus 0.15%; Bonferroni P = 0.0008). Because the number of T cells per sample was unknown, the richness differences could reflect varying T-cell content rather than repertoire biology. CIN3+ cases had significantly higher TCR repertoire richness than controls across sequencing depths, but evenness did not differ between the groups. Because of the cross-sectional design, the study could not determine whether the associations came before infection or resulted from infection, and neither effector/memory subsets nor HPV-specific T cells were isolated.

Every participant had a single incident cervical HPV16 infection, and prevalent HPV16 infections were excluded. Cervical HPV DNA was detected by MY09/MY11 PCR and genotyped by dot-blot hybridization. Around 16 mL of heparinized blood were centrifuged, and the buffy coat was aliquoted, frozen at -30°C, then stored at -80°C. QIAGEN kits were used to extract genomic DNA from buffy coat specimens. On this clone: Its binding antigen is unknown. Read sequence stops 3 residues before the CDR3 end, and the germline J gene provides the missing end.

TCR beta CDR3 regions were amplified by multiplex PCR using the immunoSEQ assay from an average of approximately 1,200 ng genomic DNA per sample. The assay corrected primer bias using a complete synthetic TCR repertoire to establish an amplification baseline. The amplicons were sequenced using the Illumina platform. From the authors' description of their analysis: Error correction of the sequences involved clustering with frequency ratios plus a modified nearest-neighbor algorithm, after which the sequences were analyzed in the immunoSEQ Analyzer using IMGT gene definitions. At each rarefaction depth, TCR richness and evenness were averaged across 20 rarefaction repeats, and samples with fewer sequences than that depth were excluded. Wilcoxon rank sum tests with FDR correction were used to compare V, D and J gene relative abundances between the groups. In the blinded duplicates, the intraclass correlation was approximately 96% for TCR richness and averaged about 80% across fewer than 80 gene segments. TCRdb limited this immuneACCESS table to in-frame rearrangements with V and J called. A share of clones is missing; checked studies link under half to unresolved V genes, and the rest is unexplained. V and J calls and clone size are as listed in that table; D and trimming were resolved from the DNA. For this sample, the table gives about 23,000 clones. The top ten constitute 2% to 3% of the sample.

The specimen was blood buffy coat. This TCR came from a woman between 18 and 69 years old with a cervical HPV16 infection that either progressed to CIN3+ or cleared (not recorded which). The chain couples TRBV11-2 to TRBJ2-5; a tentative D match to TRBD1 spans 7 bases. The CDR3 corresponds to CASSLQGGTDTQYF. The part of the CDR3 DNA that was read is TGTGCCAGCAGCCTTCAGGGGGGCACAGATACC.